The 2 T cell receptor beta chains listed next were all sequenced from one sample in a study of regulatory T cells in long-lasting Graves disease. Time point denoted: newly diagnosed GD, antithyroid drugs for less than 3 months. There was RNA extracted from PBMCs, and the TCR library was made from it. Library construction for TCR beta used iRepertoire HTBI primers and Arm-PCR of CDR3 regions. MiXCR, applied by TCRdb to the multiplex PCR reads, yields one record per CDR3 protein. The table lists about 540,000 distinct CDR3 sequences, approximately 12% of them singletons. A further study also used this sample, focusing on T cells in Graves' hyperthyroidism and ophthalmopathy.

The specimen comprised peripheral blood mononuclear cells (PBMCs), sampled at new diagnosis, from a patient treated with antithyroid drugs. The receptors stem from a man aged 25-45 years with Graves disease.

This clonotype was picked up a small number of times. V usage is TRBV9 and J usage is TRBJ1-1; 9 positions agree with TRBD1. Germline lookup yields CDR1 SGDLS and CDR2 YYNGEE. The CDR3 runs 17 residues. After removal of 0 bases from V and 1 base from J, the junction contained 7 bases not matched to a gene. CDR3 sequence (DNA): TGTGCCAGCAGCGTAGAGGGTGGGACAGGGACGAACACTGAAGCTTTCTTT. Translation: CASSVEGGTGTNTEAFF. The full variable domain, its missing parts supplied by reference TRBV9 and TRBJ1-1, is DSGVTQTPKHLITATGQRVTLRCSPRSGDLSVYWYQQSLDQGLQFLIQYYNGEERAKGNILERFSAQQFPDLHSELNLSSLELGDSALYFCASSVEGGTGTNTEAFFGQGTRLTVV.

This clonotype has only a few counts. V is TRBV6-2 or TRBV6-3 and J is TRBJ2-4; the D gene is possibly TRBD2 (6 bases). The CDR3 loop spans 16 amino acids. The germline gives CDR1 MNHEY, CDR2 SVGEGT. V gave up 5 bases and J gave up 4 bases, with 18 bases separating them. The CDR3 reads CASSVQGTGEKNIQYF. The CDR3 nucleotides read TGTGCCAGCAGTGTCCAAGGGACTGGAGAGAAAAACATTCAGTACTTC.